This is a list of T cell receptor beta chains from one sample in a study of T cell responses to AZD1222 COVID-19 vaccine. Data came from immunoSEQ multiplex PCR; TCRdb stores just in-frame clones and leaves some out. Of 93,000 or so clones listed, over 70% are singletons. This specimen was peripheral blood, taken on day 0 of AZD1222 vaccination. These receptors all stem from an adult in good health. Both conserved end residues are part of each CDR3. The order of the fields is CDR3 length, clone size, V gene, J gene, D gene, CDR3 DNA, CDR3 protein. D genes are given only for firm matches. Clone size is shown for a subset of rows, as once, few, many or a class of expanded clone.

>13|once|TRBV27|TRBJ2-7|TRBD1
TGTGCCAGCAGAAGACAGGGGGCCTACGAGCAGTACTTC
CASRRQGAYEQYF
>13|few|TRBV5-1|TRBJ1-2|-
TGCGCCAGCAGCACGACAGAAAACTATGGCTACACCTTC
CASSTTENYGYTF
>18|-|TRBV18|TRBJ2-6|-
TGTGCCAGCTCACCACGGGCAGCGACTAGCTCTGGGGCCAACGTCCTGACTTTC
CASSPRAATSSGANVLTF
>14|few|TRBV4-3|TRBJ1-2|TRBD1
TGCGCCAGCAGCCAAGGGACAGGGTTATATGGCTACACCTTC
CASSQGTGLYGYTF
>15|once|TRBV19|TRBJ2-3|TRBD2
TGTGCCAGTAGTCTAGCGGGGGGACGCACAGATACGCAGTATTTT
CASSLAGGRTDTQYF
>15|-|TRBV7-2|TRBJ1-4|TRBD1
TGTGCCAGCAGCTTAGGACAGGGCCCCTTTGAAAAACTGTTTTTT
CASSLGQGPFEKLFF
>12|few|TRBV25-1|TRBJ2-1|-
TGTGCCAGCAGTGAGGGGGGCGATGAGCAGTTCTTC
CASSEGGDEQFF
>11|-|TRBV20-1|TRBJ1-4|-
TGCAGTGCCCCAGAAGGTGAAAAACTGTTTTTT
CSAPEGEKLFF
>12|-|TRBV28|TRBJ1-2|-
TGTGCCAGCAACTGGGGGGCTGACGGCTACACCTTC
CASNWGADGYTF
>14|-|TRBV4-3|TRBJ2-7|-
TGCGCCAGCAGCCTAGAGCGGGTTCCCTACGAGCAGTACTTC
CASSLERVPYEQYF
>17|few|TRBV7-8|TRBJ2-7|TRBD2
TGTGCCAGCAGCTTAGGTGGTTGGGCTAGCGGGAGCTACGAGCAGTACTTC
CASSLGGWASGSYEQYF
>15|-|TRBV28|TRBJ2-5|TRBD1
TGTGCTATTTCATCCTCCGGGACAGGAGGAGAGACCCAGTACTTC
CAISSSGTGGETQYF
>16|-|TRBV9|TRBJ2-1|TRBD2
TGTGCCAGCAGCGTAGATAGCGGGGGGGTAGACAATGAGCAGTTCTTC
CASSVDSGGVDNEQFF
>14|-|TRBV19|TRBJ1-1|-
TGTGCCAGTAGTGCCAGCTCAGGGGTCACCGAAGCTTTCTTT
CASSASSGVTEAFF
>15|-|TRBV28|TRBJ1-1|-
TGTGCCAGCAGTCCGCCGTCTGACTGGGGCACTGAAGCTTTCTTT
CASSPPSDWGTEAFF
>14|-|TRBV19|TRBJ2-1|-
TGTGCCAGTAGTCCCGGGCTGAGCCTCAATGAGCAGTTCTTC
CASSPGLSLNEQFF
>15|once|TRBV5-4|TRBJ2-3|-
TGTGCCAGCAGCCCGCCCCGACAGGGCACAGATACGCAGTATTTT
CASSPPRQGTDTQYF
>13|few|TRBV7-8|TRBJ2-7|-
TGTGCCAGCAGCTTAGCGAGAGACTACGAGCAGTACTTC
CASSLARDYEQYF
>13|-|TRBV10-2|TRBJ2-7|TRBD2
TGCGCCAGCAGGGGCGGGAGGGCGAACGAGCAGTACTTC
CASRGGRANEQYF
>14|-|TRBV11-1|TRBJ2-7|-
TGTGCCAGCAGCTTTTCTCCGGGGGACAGAGAGCAGTACTTC
CASSFSPGDREQYF
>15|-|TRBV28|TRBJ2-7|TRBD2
TGTGCCAGCACTCGTCCCGCCGGGAGGGCAGGCGAGCAGTACTTC
CASTRPAGRAGEQYF
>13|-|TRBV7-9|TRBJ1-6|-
TGTGCCAGCAGCTTAGAGATGGGCTCACCCCTCCACTTT
CASSLEMGSPLHF
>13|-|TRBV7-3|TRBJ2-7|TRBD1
TGTGCCAGCAGCCCGTTGGACAGGGGGGAGCAGTACTTC
CASSPLDRGEQYF
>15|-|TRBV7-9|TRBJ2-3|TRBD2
TGTGCCAGCAGCTTGGCGGGAGGATTGTCAGATACGCAGTATTTT
CASSLAGGLSDTQYF
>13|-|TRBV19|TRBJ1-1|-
TGTGCCAGTAGCGTGGGAATTGGCACTGAAGCTTTCTTT
CASSVGIGTEAFF
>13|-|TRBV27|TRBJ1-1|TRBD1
TGTGCCAGCAGTTCGGGACAGGGCCTCGAAGCTTTCTTT
CASSSGQGLEAFF
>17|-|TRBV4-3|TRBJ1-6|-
TGCGCCAGCAGCCAAGAAATGCCGGGACACATAAATTCACCCCTCCACTTT
CASSQEMPGHINSPLHF
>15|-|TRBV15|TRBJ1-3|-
TGTGCCACCAGCAGAGATCAGACAGTCCAGCCTCCCATATATTTT
CATSRDQTVQPPIYF
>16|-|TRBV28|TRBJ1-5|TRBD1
TGTGCCAGCAGTTCCGAGACAGGGCGAGGCAATCAGCCCCAGCATTTT
CASSSETGRGNQPQHF
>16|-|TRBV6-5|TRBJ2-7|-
TGTGCCAGCAGTTACTCGTGGACTGGACCCTCCTACGAGCAGTACTTC
CASSYSWTGPSYEQYF